This TCR beta chain was retrieved from a study of vaccination and CD4 T cells after COVID-19. This clonotype came up a few times. Its antigen is still unknown. The V gene lost 2 bases and the J gene lost 3 bases, with 11 bases spanning the gap. The CDR3 extends over 14 amino acids. Germline V gives CDR1 SGHTA, CDR2 FQGNSA. Time point of the sample: late sampling 161 to 241 days after vaccination in a few convalescent patients. Treatment defined: approximately 10-day PBMC culture with coronavirus spike peptide pools or control peptides (ViraFEST assay). Oncomine TCR Beta short-read sequencing was applied to DNA from cultured CD4+ T cells. TCRdb independently ran MiXCR on the PCR reads; one entry per CDR3 protein. The repertoire holds around 25,000 distinct CDR3 sequences, about two fifths seen once, with approximately 4% in the top ten.

The genes are TRBV7-2 and TRBJ2-7, with a tentative D call TRBD2 (5 bases). The sequences come from CD4+ T cells from blood, cultured in vitro, collected about 7 months after SARS-CoV-2 vaccination. This TCR was recovered from a human donor who had recovered from COVID-19. Written as DNA, the CDR3 is TGTGCCAGCAGCTTATCCGGGAAGATCTACGAGCAGTACTTC. Translated, it gives CASSLSGKIYEQYF.